A single T cell receptor (beta chain) is shown here with its context. Its antigen is as yet unknown. This entry comes from a study of regulatory T cells in long-lasting Graves disease. Study observations and caveats: Among the persistent patients, about 3,000 public clonotypes were shared, more than the approximately 1,000 shared among new patients.

To make TCR beta libraries, researchers used iRepertoire HTBI primers and Arm-PCR of CDR3 regions. One entry per CDR3 protein results from TCRdb running MiXCR on the multiplex PCR reads. Altogether fewer than 650,000 distinct CDR3 sequences are present, roughly 15% being singletons, with the ten largest covering around 18%. The CDR3 extends over 15 amino acids. Germline V CDR1 and CDR2: KGHSH, LQKENI. Trimming shortened V by 2 bases and J by 1 base, and 9 bases separated the two germline ends. Regarding time point: newly diagnosed GD, antithyroid drugs for less than 3 months. PBMC RNA served as the TCR library source. These same data were also listed under a study on T cells in Graves' hyperthyroidism and ophthalmopathy. As that study records: Ophthalmopathy was model-predicted a median about 6 months pre-onset.

The source of this sequence is a woman aged 25 to 39 with Graves disease. The V and J genes are TRBV18 and TRBJ2-1; D is unclear. The sample was peripheral blood mononuclear cells (PBMCs), taken at new diagnosis, from a patient treated with antithyroid drugs. The CDR3 nucleotides are TGTGCCAGCTCACCAGGATTTGGGTCCTACAATGAGCAGTTCTTC. It translates to CASSPGFGSYNEQFF.